The subject of this entry is one T cell receptor (beta chain). Its antigen is unidentified. Healthy Caucasian individuals from Russia aged about 6 to 90 served as donors. This sample was taken from a study of blood T cells in healthy people across ages. Study-wide results and caveats: A roughly linear age-dependent decrease characterized TCR beta diversity per million T cells.

Primed by a sample-barcoded 5' primer and a J-beta primer mix, a second PCR proceeded for roughly 7 to 12 cycles. A template-switch adaptor that had 12 random nucleotides put a tag on each cDNA molecule. TCRdb re-analysed the 5' RACE reads in MiXCR, keeping a single row per CDR3 protein. The table records about 1.6 million distinct CDR3 sequences, 30% to 35% of them present only once. The CDR3 has 16 amino acids. V shed 2 bases and J 4 bases; nucleotides not matched to a gene: 7. CDR1 is MNHNY and CDR2 is SVGAGI in the germline V gene (reference sequence). Specimen: blood. The chain links TRBV6-6 to TRBJ2-3; 9 positions agree with TRBD2. The TCR sequence derives from a young woman in good health. CDR3 residues: CASSYGPSGTADTQYF. The CDR3 DNA follows: TGTGCCAGCAGTTACGGGCCTAGCGGGACTGCAGATACGCAGTATTTT.